This T cell receptor (beta chain) is from a study of cytomegalovirus exposure and HLA in healthy donors. Study results and caveats: A few chains tied to CMV proved CMV antigen-specific in vitro. It was 150 to 200 TCR beta chains that were listed as cytomegalovirus-associated. DRB1 had the most TCR associations and HLA-C the fewest, a later analysis found, with rates varying by HLA locus.

The CDR3 has 14 residues. Germline V gene data show CDR1 as SGHDT and CDR2 as YYEEEE. The V gene lost 4 bases and the J gene lost 7 bases, with 17 bases spanning the gap. The PCR employed 60 Vbeta primers together with 13 Jbeta primers. Clones were sequenced by immunoSEQ multiplex PCR, and TCRdb holds only the in-frame ones, with some missing. The sample contains under 200,000 clones, around 81% of which appear only once. This clone was observed a few times. What it binds is unknown. The sequencing input was PBMCs. The source of this sequence is a man aged 35-49 years in good health and CMV-seronegative. The chain carries TRBV5-6 and TRBJ2-5; TRBD1 might be the D (8 bases). The CDR3 nucleotides read TGTGCCAGCAGCCAAGACAGGGGAGGGGTGACCCAGTACTTC. Translation: CASSQDRGGVTQYF.